Here is one TCR beta chain with its context. Its recognized antigen is unknown. No quality values exist for individual bases; no much larger clone is one base distant. The data belong to a study of CDR3 diversity in severe acne (dated by TCRdb to the late 2010s). The protocol used for the library was PCR. The sample was run on an Illumina HiSeq 2000. TCRdb passed the public sequencing reads through fastp at Q25 and MiXCR, retaining productive beta sequences. Identical CDR3 proteins give one entry, which carries the most common genes and DNA. This sample has about 84,000 distinct CDR3 sequences in its table, and 51% of those were observed once. The biggest ten clones account for 14% of the sample. The germline V gene (reference sequence) gives CDR1 as MNHNY and CDR2 as SVGAGI. Inclusive of the bounding cysteine and phenylalanine, the CDR3 is 17 residues long. The only DNA kept is the CDR3, 51 bases in frame from the first base. At the junction V is shortened by 2 bases and J by 3 bases; bases outside the gene matches: 6.

The sequence derives from a male donor in good health, without acne. The chain couples TRBV6-6 to TRBJ2-7, and 14 junction bases match TRBD2. The sample taken for sequencing was blood. The base sequence is TGTGCCAGCAGTTACGGGACTAGCGGGAGTACCAACTACGAGCAGTACTTC. This codes for CASSYGTSGSTNYEQYF.